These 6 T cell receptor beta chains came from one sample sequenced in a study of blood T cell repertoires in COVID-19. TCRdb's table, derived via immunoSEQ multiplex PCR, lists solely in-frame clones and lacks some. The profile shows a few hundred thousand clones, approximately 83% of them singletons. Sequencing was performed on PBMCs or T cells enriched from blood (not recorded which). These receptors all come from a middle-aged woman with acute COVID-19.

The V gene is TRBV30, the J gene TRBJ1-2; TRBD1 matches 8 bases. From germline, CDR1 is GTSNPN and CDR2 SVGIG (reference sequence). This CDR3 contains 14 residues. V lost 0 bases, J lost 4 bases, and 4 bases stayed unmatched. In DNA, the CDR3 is TGTGCCTGGAGTGTACGGGACAGGCTCTATGGCTACACCTTC. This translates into CAWSVRDRLYGYTF.

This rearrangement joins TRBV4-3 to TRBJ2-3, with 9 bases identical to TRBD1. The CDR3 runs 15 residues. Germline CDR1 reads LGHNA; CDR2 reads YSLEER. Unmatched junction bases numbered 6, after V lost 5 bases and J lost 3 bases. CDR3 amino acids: CASSWGQGGTDTQYF. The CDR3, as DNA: TGCGCCAGCAGCTGGGGACAGGGAGGGACAGATACGCAGTATTTT.

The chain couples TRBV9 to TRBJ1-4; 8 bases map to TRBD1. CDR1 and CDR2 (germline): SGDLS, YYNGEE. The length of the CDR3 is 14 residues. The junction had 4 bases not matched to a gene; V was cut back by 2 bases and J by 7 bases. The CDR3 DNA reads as TGTGCCAGCAGCGTCGGACAGGGCAGTGAAAAACTGTTTTTT. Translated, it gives CASSVGQGSEKLFF. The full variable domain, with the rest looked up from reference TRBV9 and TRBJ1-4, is DSGVTQTPKHLITATGQRVTLRCSPRSGDLSVYWYQQSLDQGLQFLIQYYNGEERAKGNILERFSAQQFPDLHSELNLSSLELGDSALYFCASSVGQGSEKLFFGSGTQLSVL.

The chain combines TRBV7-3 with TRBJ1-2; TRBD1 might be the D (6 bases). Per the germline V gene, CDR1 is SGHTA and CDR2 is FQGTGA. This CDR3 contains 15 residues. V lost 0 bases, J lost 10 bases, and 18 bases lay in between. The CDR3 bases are TGTGCCAGCAGCTTAACCCCTCAAACAGGGAAGAACTACACCTTC. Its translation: CASSLTPQTGKNYTF.

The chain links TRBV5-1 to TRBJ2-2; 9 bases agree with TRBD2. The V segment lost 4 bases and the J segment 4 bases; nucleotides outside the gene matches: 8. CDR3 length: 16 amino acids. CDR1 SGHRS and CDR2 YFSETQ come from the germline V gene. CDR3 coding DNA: TGCGCCAGCAGCCGGGCAGCGGGGGGCCCCACCGGGGAGCTGTTTTTT. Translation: CASSRAAGGPTGELFF.

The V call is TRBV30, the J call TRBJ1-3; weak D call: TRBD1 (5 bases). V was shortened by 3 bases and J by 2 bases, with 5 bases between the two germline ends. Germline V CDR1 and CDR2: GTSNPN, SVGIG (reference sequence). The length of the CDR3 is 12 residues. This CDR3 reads CAWRGPGNTIYF. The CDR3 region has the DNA TGTGCCTGGAGGGGGCCTGGAAACACCATATATTTT.